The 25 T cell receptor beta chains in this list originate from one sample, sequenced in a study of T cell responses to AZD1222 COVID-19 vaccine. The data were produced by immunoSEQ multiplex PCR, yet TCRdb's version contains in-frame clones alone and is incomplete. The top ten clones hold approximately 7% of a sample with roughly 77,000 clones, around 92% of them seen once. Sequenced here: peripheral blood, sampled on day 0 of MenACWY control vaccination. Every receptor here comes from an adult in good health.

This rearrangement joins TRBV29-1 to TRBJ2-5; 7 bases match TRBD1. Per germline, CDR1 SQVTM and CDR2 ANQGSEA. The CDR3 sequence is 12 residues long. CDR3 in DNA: TGCAGTGGGGCCCCACAGGGGCTGGATCAGTACTTC. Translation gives CSGAPQGLDQYF. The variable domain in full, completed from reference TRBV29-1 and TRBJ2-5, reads SAVISQKPSRDICQRGTSLTIQCQVDSQVTMMFWYRQQPGQSLTLIATANQGSEATYESGFVIDKFPISRPNLTFSTLTVSNMSPEDSSIYLCSGAPQGLDQYFGPGTRLLVL.

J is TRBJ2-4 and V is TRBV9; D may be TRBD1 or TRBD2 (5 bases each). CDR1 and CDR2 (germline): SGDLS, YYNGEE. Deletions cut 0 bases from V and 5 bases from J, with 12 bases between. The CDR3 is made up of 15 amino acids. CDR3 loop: CASSVGEGFENIQYF. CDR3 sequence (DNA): TGTGCCAGCAGCGTAGGAGAGGGGTTCGAAAACATTCAGTACTTC.

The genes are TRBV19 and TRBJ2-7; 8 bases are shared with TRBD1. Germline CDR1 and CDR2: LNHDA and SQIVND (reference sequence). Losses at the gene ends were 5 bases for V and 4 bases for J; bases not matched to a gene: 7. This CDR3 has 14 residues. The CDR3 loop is CASSPGGSVYEQYF. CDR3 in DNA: TGTGCCAGTAGTCCAGGGGGCTCGGTGTACGAGCAGTACTTC.

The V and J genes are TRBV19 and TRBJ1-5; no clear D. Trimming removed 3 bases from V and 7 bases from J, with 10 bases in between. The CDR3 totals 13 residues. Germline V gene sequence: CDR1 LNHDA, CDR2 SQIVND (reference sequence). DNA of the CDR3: TGTGCCAGTAGTATGTCACCGGGACAGCCCCAGCATTTT. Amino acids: CASSMSPGQPQHF.

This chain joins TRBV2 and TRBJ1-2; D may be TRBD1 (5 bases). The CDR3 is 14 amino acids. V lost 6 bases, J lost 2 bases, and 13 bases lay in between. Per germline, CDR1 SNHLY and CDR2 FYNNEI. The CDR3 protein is CASSAPTVNYGYTF. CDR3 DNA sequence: TGTGCCAGCAGCGCTCCGACAGTAAACTATGGCTACACCTTC.

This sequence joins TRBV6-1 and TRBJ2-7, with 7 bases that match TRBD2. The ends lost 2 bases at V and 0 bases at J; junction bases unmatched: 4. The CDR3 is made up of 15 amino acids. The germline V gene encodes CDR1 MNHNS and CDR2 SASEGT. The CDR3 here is CASSETSAHSYEQYF. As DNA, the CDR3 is TGTGCCAGCAGTGAAACTAGCGCGCACTCCTACGAGCAGTACTTC.

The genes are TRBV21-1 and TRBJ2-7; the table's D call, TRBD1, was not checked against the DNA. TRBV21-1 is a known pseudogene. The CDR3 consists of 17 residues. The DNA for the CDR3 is TGTGCCAGCCCCCAGCGCAGACAGGCCAAGTTCTCCTACGAGCAGTACTTC. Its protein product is CASPQRRQAKFSYEQYF.

CDR3 coding DNA: TGCAGTGCGGAACCTAGGTACGAGCAGTACTTC. Its translation is CSAEPRYEQYF. The chain joins TRBV20-1 to TRBJ2-7; D not resolved. The CDR3 spans 11 residues. The V gene lost 6 bases and the J gene lost 4 bases, with 10 bases spanning the gap. The germline CDR1 and CDR2 sequences are DFQATT and SNEGSKA (reference sequence).

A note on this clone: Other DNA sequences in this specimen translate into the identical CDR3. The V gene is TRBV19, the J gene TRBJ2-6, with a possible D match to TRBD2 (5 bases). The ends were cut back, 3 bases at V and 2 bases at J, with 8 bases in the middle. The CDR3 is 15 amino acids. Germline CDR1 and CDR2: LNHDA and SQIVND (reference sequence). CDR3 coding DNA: TGTGCCAGTAGTATCCGGGGTACTGGGGCCAACGTCCTGACTTTC. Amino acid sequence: CASSIRGTGANVLTF.

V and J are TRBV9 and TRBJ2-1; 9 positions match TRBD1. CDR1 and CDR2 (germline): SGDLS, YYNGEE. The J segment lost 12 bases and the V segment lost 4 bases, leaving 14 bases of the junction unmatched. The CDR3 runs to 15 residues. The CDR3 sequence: CASSIGQGISMWQFF. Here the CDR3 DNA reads TGTGCCAGCAGCATCGGACAGGGGATCTCAATGTGGCAGTTCTTC.

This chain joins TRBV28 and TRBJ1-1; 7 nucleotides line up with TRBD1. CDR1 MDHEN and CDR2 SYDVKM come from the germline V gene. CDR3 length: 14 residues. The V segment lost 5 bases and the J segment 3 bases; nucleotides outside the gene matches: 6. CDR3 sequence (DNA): TGTGCCAGCAGTCCCCGGGACAGAGACACTGAAGCTTTCTTT. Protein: CASSPRDRDTEAFF.

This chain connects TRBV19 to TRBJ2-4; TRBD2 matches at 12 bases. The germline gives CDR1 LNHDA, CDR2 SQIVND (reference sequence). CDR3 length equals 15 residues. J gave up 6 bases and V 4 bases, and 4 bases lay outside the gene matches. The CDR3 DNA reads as TGTGCCAGTAGTAACACGGGACTAGCGGGAAACATTCAGTACTTC. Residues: CASSNTGLAGNIQYF.

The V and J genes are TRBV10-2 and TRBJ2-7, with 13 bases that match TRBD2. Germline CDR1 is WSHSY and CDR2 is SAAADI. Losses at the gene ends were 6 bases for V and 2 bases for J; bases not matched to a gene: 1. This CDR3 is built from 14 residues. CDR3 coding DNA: TGCGCCAGCAGGGGGACTAGCGGGACCTACGAGCAGTACTTC. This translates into CASRGTSGTYEQYF.

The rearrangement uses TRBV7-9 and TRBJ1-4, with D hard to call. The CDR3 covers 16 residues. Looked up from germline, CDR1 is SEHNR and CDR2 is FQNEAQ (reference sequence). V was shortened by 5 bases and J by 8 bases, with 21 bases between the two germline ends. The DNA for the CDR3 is TGTGCCAGCAGCGAGAGTATGGGTCAAGAGAGGGAAAAACTGTTTTTT. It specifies CASSESMGQEREKLFF.

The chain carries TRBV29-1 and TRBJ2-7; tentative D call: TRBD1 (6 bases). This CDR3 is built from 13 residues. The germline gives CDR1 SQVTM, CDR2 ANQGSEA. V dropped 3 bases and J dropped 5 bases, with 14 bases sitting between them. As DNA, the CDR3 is TGCAGCGTTGATAAGGGGGTCGAGGACGAGCAGTACTTC. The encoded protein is CSVDKGVEDEQYF.

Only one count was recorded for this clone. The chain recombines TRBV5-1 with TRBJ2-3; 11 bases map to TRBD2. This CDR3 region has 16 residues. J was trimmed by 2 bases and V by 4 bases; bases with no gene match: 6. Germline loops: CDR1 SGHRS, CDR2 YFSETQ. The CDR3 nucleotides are TGCGCCAGCAGCCGAGAGACTAGCGGGGCCACAGATACGCAGTATTTT. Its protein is CASSRETSGATDTQYF.

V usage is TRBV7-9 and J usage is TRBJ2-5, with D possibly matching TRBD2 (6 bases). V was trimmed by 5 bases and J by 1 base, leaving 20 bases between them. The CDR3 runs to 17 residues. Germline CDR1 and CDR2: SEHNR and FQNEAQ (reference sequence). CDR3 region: CASSKGQISGPQETQYF. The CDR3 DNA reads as TGTGCCAGCAGCAAAGGACAAATTAGCGGACCCCAAGAGACCCAGTACTTC.

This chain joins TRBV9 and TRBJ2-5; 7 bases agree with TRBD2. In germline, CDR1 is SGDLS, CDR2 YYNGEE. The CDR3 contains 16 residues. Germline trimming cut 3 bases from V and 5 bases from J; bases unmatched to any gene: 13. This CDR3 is CASSAWGGTPLETQYF. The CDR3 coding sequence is TGTGCCAGCAGCGCATGGGGGGGGACCCCCCTTGAGACCCAGTACTTC.

The CDR3 spells CASSLGASERDTQYF. Here the CDR3 DNA reads TGTGCCAGCAGCTTAGGCGCTAGCGAGAGAGATACGCAGTATTTT. V gene TRBV11-2 combines with J gene TRBJ2-3, with D possibly being TRBD2 (6 bases). The ends were cut back, 1 base at V and 5 bases at J, with 13 bases in the middle. This CDR3 region has 15 residues. Germline V gives CDR1 SGHAT, CDR2 FQNNGV.

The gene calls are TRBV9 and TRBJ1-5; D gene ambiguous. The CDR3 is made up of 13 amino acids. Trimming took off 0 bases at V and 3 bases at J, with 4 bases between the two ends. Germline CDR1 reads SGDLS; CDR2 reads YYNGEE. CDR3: CASSVADNQPQHF. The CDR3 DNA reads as TGTGCCAGCAGCGTAGCCGACAATCAGCCCCAGCATTTT.

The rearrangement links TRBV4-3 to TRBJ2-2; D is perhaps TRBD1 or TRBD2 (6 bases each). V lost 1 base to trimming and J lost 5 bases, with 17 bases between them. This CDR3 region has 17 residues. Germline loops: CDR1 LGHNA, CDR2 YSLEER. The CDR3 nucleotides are TGCGCCAGCAGCCAAGGGTTAGGGGGGCTGGGTACCGGGGAGCTGTTTTTT. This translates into CASSQGLGGLGTGELFF.

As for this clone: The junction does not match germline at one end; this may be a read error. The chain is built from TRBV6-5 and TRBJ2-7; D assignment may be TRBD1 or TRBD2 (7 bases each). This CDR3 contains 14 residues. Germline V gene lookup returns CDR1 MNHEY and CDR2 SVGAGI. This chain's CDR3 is CASRYYGTAGEQYF. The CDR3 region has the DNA TGTGCCAGCAGGTACTACGGGACAGCGGGAGAGCAGTACTTC.

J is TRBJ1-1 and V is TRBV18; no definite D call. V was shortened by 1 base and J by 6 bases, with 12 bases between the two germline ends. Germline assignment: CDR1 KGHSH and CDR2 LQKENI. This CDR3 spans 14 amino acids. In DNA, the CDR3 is TGTGCCAGCTCACCACTCGGGAATTCTGCTGAAGCTTTCTTT. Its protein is CASSPLGNSAEAFF.

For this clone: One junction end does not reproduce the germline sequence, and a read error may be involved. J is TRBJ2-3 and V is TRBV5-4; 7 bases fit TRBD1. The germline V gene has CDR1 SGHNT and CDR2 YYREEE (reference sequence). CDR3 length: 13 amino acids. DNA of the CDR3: TGTGCCAGCAGCTTTTCGGGGACAGATCTTGAAGTTTTT. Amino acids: CASSFSGTDLEVF.

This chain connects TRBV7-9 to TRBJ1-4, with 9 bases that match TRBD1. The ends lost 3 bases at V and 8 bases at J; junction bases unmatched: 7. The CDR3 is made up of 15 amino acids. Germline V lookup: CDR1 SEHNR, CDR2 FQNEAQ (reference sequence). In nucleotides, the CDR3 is TGTGCCAGCAGCTTGGCGGGACAGGGTGGGGAAAAACTGTTTTTT. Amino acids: CASSLAGQGGEKLFF.